This T cell receptor beta chain was obtained from a study of response to subunit inactivated influenza vaccine. This clonotype has just a few counts. The antigen is not known. In TCRdb, the RT-PCR reads were re-called with MiXCR into one record per CDR3 protein. The sample records some 600,000 distinct CDR3 sequences, 11% to 15% being singletons. Points from the study as a whole: A suggestion made by the authors is that each seasonal influenza vaccination recruits few new T cells.

The starting material was PBMCs from blood, obtained approximately 15 days before vaccination. This receptor was identified in a man between 45 and 60 years old who received an inactivated influenza vaccine.

CDR3 sequence: CASSLTVVTGELFF. CDR3 coding DNA: TGTGCCAGCAGCTTGACTGTAGTCACCGGGGAGCTGTTTTTT. The V and J genes are TRBV7-2 and TRBJ2-2; D is undetermined. Trimming left V 3 bases short and J 4 bases short, with 9 bases between. Germline V gene sequence: CDR1 SGHTA, CDR2 FQGNSA. The CDR3 is 14 residues long.